The following is a TCR beta chain sequence with its context. The antigen is undetermined. Time point denoted: healthy volunteer bleed at 2 weeks. It was unfractionated whole blood from which total RNA was extracted. These data are taken from a study of human T cells and chemical hapten exposure. As for the study in general: Small volume differences among pooled libraries mainly caused per-sample TCR yield variation.

Regarding the study as a whole: TCRs above 1 in 1000 frequency did not change with DPC sensitization.

Unique molecular identifiers were attached to individual cDNA molecules within the library. How the authors handled the data: Sample TCR counts, which ranged from 23,224 to 690,600, had a median of around 96,000. MiXCR, applied by TCRdb to the RACE reads, yields one record per CDR3 protein. The V and J calls come from TCRdb's annotation, not from the publication. Here the sample spans 130,000 or so distinct CDR3 sequences, approximately 9% being singletons. Germline CDR1 reads MNHNS; CDR2 reads SASEGT. The CDR3 is 15 residues long. With 3 bases removed from V and 2 bases from J, the gap between germline ends came to 13 bases.

The receptor's source is a male donor in good health. Some clones in this sample may be carry-over from other donors' samples. Material: whole blood. The rearrangement joins TRBV6-1 to TRBJ1-2, with D possibly TRBD1 on 5 matching bases. The CDR3 sequence: CASSDQPTENYGYTF. The CDR3 DNA reads TGTGCCAGCAGTGACCAACCGACAGAAAACTATGGCTACACCTTC.